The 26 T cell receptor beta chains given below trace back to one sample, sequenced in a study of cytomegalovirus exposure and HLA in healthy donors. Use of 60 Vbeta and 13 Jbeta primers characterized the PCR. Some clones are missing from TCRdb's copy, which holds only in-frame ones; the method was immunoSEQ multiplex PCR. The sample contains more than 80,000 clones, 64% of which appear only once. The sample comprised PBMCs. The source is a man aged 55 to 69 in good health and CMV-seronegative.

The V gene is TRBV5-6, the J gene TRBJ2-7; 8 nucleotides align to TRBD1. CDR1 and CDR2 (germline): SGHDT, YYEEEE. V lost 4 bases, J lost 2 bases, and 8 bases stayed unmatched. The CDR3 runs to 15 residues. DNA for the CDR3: TGTGCCAGCAGCCCGTGGGACAGGTTAACCTACGAGCAGTACTTC. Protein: CASSPWDRLTYEQYF.

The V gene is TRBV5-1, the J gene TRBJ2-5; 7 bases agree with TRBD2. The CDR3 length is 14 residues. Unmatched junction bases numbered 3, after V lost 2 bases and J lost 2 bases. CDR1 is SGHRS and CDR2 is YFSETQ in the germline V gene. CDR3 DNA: TGCGCCAGCAGCTTCGGGGGGAATCAAGAGACCCAGTACTTC. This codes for CASSFGGNQETQYF.

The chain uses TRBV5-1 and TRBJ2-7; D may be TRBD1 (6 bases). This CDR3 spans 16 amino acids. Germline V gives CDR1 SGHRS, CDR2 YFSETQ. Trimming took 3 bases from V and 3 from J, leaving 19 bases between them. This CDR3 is CASSSTGQKTNYEQYF. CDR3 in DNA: TGCGCCAGCAGCTCCACCGGACAGAAAACTAACTACGAGCAGTACTTC.

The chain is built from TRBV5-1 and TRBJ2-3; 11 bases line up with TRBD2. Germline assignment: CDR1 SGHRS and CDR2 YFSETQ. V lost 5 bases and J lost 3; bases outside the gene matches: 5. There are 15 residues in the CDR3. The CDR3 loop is CASSPSSGRTDTQYF. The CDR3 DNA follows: TGCGCCAGCAGTCCGTCTAGCGGGAGGACAGATACGCAGTATTTT.

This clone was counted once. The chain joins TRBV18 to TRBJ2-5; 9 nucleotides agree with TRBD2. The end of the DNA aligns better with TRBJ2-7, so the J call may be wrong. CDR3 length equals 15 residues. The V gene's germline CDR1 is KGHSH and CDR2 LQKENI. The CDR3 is CASSPRSREGPEQYF. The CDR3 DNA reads TGTGCCAGCTCACCACGTTCGCGGGAGGGCCCCGAGCAGTACTTC.

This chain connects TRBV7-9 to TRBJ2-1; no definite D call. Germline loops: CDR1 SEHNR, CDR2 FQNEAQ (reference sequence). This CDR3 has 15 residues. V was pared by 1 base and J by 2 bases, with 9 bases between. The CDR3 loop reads CASSLDGGTYNEQFF. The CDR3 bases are TGTGCCAGCAGCTTAGATGGCGGCACCTACAATGAGCAGTTCTTC.

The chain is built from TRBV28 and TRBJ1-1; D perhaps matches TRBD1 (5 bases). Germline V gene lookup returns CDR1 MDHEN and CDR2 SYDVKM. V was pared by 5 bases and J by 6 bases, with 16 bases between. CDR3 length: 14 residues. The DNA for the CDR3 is TGTGCCAGCAGTGGTCCAGGGAAAGTAGCTGAAGCTTTCTTT. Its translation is CASSGPGKVAEAFF.

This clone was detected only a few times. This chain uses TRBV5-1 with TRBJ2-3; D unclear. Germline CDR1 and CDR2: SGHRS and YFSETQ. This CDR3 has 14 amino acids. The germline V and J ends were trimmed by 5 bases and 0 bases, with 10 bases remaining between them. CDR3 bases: TGCGCCAGCAGGAAATTGACAAGCACAGATACGCAGTATTTT. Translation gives CASRKLTSTDTQYF.

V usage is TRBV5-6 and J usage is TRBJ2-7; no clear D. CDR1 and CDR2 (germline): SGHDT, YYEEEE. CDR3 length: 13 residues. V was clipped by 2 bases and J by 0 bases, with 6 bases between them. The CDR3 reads CASSFLGSYEQYF. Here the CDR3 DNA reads TGTGCCAGCAGCTTTCTAGGCTCCTACGAGCAGTACTTC.

CDR3 DNA sequence: TGTGCCAGCAGCTTAGGGGCGGGGACCCCGATTCAGTACTTC. This gives the protein CASSLGAGTPIQYF. This chain uses TRBV28 with TRBJ2-4; possible D gene TRBD2, 6 bases. The CDR3 spans 14 residues. Per germline, CDR1 MDHEN and CDR2 SYDVKM. Deletions cut 6 bases from V and 10 bases from J, with 19 bases between.

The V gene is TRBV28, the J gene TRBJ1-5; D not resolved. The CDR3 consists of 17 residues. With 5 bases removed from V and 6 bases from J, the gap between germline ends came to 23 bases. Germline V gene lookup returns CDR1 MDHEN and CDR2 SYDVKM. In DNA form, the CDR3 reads TGTGCCAGCAGTCCCTCAGTTGGAGGGAACGTTATTCAGCCCCAGCATTTT. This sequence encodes CASSPSVGGNVIQPQHF.

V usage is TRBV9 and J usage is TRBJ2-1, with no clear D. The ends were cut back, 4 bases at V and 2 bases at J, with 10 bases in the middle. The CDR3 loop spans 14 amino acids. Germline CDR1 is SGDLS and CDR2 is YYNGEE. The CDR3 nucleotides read TGTGCCAGCAGCCCCTCCGGAGCCTACAATGAGCAGTTCTTC. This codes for CASSPSGAYNEQFF.

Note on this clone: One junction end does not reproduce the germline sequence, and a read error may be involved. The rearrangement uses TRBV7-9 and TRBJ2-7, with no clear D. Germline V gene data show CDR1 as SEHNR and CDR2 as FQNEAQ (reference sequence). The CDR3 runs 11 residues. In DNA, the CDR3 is TGTTCCAGCAGCTTCCACTACGAGCAGTACTTC. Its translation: CSSSFHYEQYF.

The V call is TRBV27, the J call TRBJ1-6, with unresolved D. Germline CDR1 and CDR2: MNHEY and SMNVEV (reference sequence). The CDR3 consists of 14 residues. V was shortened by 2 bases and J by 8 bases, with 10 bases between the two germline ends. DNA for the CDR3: TGTGCCAGCAGTTTAACCCGGCGGGATTCACCCCTCCACTTT. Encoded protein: CASSLTRRDSPLHF.

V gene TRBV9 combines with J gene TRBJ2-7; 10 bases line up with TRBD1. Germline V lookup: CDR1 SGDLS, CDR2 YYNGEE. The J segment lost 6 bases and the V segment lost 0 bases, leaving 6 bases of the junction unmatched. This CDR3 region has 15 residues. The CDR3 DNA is TGTGCCAGCAGCGTAGGGACAGGGGGAGTATCCGAGCAGTACTTC. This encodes CASSVGTGGVSEQYF. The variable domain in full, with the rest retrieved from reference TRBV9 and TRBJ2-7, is DSGVTQTPKHLITATGQRVTLRCSPRSGDLSVYWYQQSLDQGLQFLIQYYNGEERAKGNILERFSAQQFPDLHSELNLSSLELGDSALYFCASSVGTGGVSEQYFGPGTRLTVT.

CDR3: CASRDRGMGYTF. Written as DNA, the CDR3 is TGTGCCAGCAGGGACAGGGGTATGGGCTACACCTTC. The chain links TRBV4-2 to TRBJ1-2; the match to TRBD1 covers 9 bases. The CDR3 has 12 amino acids. The trim removed 6 bases at V and 8 bases at J, leaving 4 bases unmatched. Germline-derived CDR1 and CDR2 are LGHNA and YNFKEQ.

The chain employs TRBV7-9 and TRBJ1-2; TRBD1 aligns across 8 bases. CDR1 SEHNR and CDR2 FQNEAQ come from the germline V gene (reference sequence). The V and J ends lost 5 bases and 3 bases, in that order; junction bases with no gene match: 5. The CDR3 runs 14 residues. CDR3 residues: CASSIGQGDYGYTF. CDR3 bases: TGTGCCAGCAGCATTGGACAGGGAGACTATGGCTACACCTTC.

CDR3 in DNA: TGCGCCAGCAGCGTAGGGACAGGGACTTACGAGCAGTACTTC. The encoded protein is CASSVGTGTYEQYF. This chain joins TRBV4-1 and TRBJ2-7; the match to TRBD1 covers 9 bases. The ends lost 5 bases at V and 4 bases at J; junction bases unmatched: 6. Germline CDR1 and CDR2: MGHRA and YSYEKL. The CDR3 has 14 residues.

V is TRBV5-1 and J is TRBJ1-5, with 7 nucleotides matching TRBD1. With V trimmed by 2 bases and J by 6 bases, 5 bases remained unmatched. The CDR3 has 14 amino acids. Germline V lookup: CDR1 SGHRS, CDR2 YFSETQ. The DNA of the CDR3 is TGCGCCAGCAGCTTAACCGGGGACAGTCAGCCCCAGCATTTT. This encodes CASSLTGDSQPQHF. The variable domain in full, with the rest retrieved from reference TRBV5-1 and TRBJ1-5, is KAGVTQTPRYLIKTRGQQVTLSCSPISGHRSVSWYQQTPGQGLQFLFEYFSETQRNKGNFPGRFSGRQFSNSRSEMNVSTLELGDSALYLCASSLTGDSQPQHFGDGTRLSIL.

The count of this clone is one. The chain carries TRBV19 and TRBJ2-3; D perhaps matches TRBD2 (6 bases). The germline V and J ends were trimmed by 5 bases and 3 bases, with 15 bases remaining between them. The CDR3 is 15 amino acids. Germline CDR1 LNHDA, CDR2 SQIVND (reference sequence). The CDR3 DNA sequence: TGTGCCAGTAGTTTCGGGCGGGGTGATACAGATACGCAGTATTTT. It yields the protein CASSFGRGDTDTQYF. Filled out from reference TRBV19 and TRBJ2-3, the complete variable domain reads DGGITQSPKYLFRKEGQNVTLSCEQNLNHDAMYWYRQDPGQGLRLIYYSQIVNDFQKGDIAEGYSVSREKKESFPLTVTSAQKNPTAFYLCASSFGRGDTDTQYFGPGTRLTVL.

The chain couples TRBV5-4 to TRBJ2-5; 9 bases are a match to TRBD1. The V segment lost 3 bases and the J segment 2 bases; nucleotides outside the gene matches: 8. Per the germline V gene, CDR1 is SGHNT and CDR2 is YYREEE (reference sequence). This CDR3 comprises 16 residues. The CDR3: CASSWGDRAIQETQYF. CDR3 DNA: TGTGCCAGCAGCTGGGGGGACAGGGCGATACAAGAGACCCAGTACTTC. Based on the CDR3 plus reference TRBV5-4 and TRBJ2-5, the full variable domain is ETGVTQSPTHLIKTRGQQVTLRCSSQSGHNTVSWYQQALGQGPQFIFQYYREEENGRGNFPPRFSGLQFPNYSSELNVNALELDDSALYLCASSWGDRAIQETQYFGPGTRLLVL.

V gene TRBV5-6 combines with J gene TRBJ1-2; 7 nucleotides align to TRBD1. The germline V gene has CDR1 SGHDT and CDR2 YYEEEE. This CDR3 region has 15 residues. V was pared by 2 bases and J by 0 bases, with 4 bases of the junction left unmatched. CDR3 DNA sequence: TGTGCCAGCAGCTTTCGGACAGGAGCTAACTATGGCTACACCTTC. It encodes CASSFRTGANYGYTF. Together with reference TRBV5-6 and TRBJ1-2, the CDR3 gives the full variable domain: DAGVTQSPTHLIKTRGQQVTLRCSPKSGHDTVSWYQQALGQGPQFIFQYYEEEERQRGNFPDRFSGHQFPNYSSELNVNALLLGDSALYLCASSFRTGANYGYTFGSGTRLTVV.

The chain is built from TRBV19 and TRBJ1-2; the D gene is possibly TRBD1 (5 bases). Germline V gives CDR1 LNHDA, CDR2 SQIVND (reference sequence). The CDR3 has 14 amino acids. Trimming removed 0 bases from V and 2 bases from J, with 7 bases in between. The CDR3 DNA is TGTGCCAGTAGTATAGAAAAGGGGAACTATGGCTACACCTTC. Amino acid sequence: CASSIEKGNYGYTF.

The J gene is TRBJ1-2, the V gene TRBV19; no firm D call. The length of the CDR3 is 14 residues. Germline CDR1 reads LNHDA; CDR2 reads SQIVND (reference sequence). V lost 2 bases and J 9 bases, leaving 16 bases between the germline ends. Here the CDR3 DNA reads TGTGCCAGTAGTATACCGACGGTGAGAGGGAGCTACACCTTC. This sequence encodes CASSIPTVRGSYTF.

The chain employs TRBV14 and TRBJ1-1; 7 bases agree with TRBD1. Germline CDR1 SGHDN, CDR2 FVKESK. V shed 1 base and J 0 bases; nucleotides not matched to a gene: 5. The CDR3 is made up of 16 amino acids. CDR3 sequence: CASSQGGTEVNTEAFF. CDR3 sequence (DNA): TGTGCCAGCAGCCAAGGGGGGACAGAAGTGAACACTGAAGCTTTCTTT.

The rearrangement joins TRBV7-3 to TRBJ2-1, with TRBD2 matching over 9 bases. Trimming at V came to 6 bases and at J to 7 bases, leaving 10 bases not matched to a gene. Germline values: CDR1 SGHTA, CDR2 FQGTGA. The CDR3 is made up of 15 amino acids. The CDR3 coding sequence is TGTGCCAGCAGTCAAAGTAGCGGGAGTGGTAATGAGCAGTTCTTC. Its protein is CASSQSSGSGNEQFF.